This is a list of T cell receptor beta chains from one sample in a study of blood T cell repertoires in COVID-19. TCRdb's copy holds only in-frame clones and misses some; the assay was immunoSEQ multiplex PCR. This sample yields around 190,000 clones, of which more than 65% are seen a single time; less than 15% belongs to the top ten. The sequenced sample consisted of peripheral blood. The receptors shown here come from a human donor in a cohort sampled during active COVID-19. Each CDR3 is given with its conserved first and last residue. A D gene is named only where the DNA matches it firmly. Rows may omit the clone size; those that give it use once, few, many or a size class.

TRBJ1-1,TRBV28,-,-,TGTGCCAGCAGTTTATTTGTCAGGGCTGACACTGAAGCTTTCTTT,CASSLFVRADTEAFF
TRBJ2-1,TRBV27,TRBD2,-,TGTGCCAGCAGTTCACGCTTTAGCGGGAGTAACAATGAGCAGTTCTTC,CASSSRFSGSNNEQFF
TRBJ2-3,TRBV24-1,TRBD2,-,TGTGCCACCCTCGGTTATGAGGGAGGGCCGGAAGATACGCAGTATTTT,CATLGYEGGPEDTQYF
TRBJ1-1,TRBV20-1,-,-,TGCAGTGCTAGTTTGGAAACCGGGGAAAAAGCTTTCTTT,CSASLETGEKAFF
TRBJ2-3,TRBV7-9,-,-,TGTGCCAGCAGCGCGTTAGCGGTCAGAGGTGGAGATACGCAGTATTTT,CASSALAVRGGDTQYF
TRBJ2-5,TRBV7-2,-,-,TGTGCCAGCAGCTTAGGGGCAGGGGCCGAGACCCAGTACTTC,CASSLGAGAETQYF
TRBJ2-1,TRBV5-1,-,-,TGCGCCAGCGGTTCCGGGAGTGGAAATGAGCAGTTCTTC,CASGSGSGNEQFF
TRBJ1-1,TRBV18,-,once,TGTGCCAGCTCACCGGGGCATTTGAACACTGAAGCTTTCTTT,CASSPGHLNTEAFF
TRBJ2-7,TRBV4-2,TRBD1,few,TGTGCCAGCAGCCAAGCGGGACAGGGCCCCGAGCAGTACTTC,CASSQAGQGPEQYF
TRBJ2-5,TRBV27,TRBD1,once,TGTGCCACCGCCGGGACAGGGAGGAAGACCCAGTACTTC,CATAGTGRKTQYF
TRBJ1-2,TRBV10-3,TRBD1,-,TGTGCCATCAGTGAAGACAGGGGGCTTTATGGCTACACCTTC,CAISEDRGLYGYTF
TRBJ1-1,TRBV2,-,-,TGTGCCAGCAGTGAAAAGGCGGGGGGTCGGACTGAAGCTTTCTTT,CASSEKAGGRTEAFF
TRBJ1-2,TRBV2,-,few,TGTGCCGGACGGGAGGGGAACTATGGCTACACCTTC,CAGREGNYGYTF
TRBJ2-4,TRBV7-8,TRBD2,-,TGTGCCAGCAGCTTAGATCTAGCGGGAGGCCCTCAGTACTTC,CASSLDLAGGPQYF
TRBJ1-6,TRBV28,-,-,TGTGCCAGCAGCCCCCGAAGGGGTTTTTCAATGTCACCCCTCCACTTT,CASSPRRGFSMSPLHF
TRBJ1-5,TRBV5-5,-,-,TGTGCCAGCAGCCCCGGGGTTGGCAATCAGCCCCAGCATTTT,CASSPGVGNQPQHF